This T cell receptor beta chain was identified in a study of blood T cells in healthy people across ages. Study observations and caveats: Not knowing donor CMV status may have confounded expanded clonotype changes. When one million T cells were used, diversity estimates were thought to be underestimates.

The V gene's germline CDR1 is MNHEY and CDR2 SVGEGT. The CDR3 loop spans 16 amino acids. V gave up 6 bases and J gave up 2 bases; unmatched junction bases: 9. Total RNA, at least 5.5 micrograms per sample, came from PBMCs. With a J-beta primer mix and a sample-barcoded 5' primer, a second PCR ran 7 to 11 cycles. A 12-random-nucleotide template-switch adaptor tagged each cDNA molecule. Each CDR3 protein is one row after TCRdb ran MiXCR on the 5' RACE reads. The sample lists under 1 million distinct CDR3 sequences; 40% to 50% were seen once. There are many counts of this clonotype. What it binds is not known.

V is TRBV6-2 or TRBV6-3 and J is TRBJ2-5, with 10 bases fitting TRBD1. Sequenced: blood. This receptor was identified in a man aged 60 to 75 in good health. CDR3 amino acids: CASRTTGTGVQETQYF. In DNA form, the CDR3 reads TGTGCCAGCAGAACCACCGGGACAGGGGTTCAAGAGACCCAGTACTTC.